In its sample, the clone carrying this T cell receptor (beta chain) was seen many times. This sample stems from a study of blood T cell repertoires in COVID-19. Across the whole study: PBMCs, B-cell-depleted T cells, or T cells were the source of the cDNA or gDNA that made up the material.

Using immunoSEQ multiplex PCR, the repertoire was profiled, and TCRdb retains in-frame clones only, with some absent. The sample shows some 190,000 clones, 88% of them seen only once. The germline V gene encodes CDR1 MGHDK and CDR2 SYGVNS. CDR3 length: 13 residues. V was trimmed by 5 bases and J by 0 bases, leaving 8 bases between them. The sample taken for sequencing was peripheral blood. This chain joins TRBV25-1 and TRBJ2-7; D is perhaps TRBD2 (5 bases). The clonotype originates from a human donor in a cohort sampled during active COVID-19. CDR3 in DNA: TGTGCCAGCAGTCCCCGGGGCTCCTACGAGCAGTACTTC. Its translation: CASSPRGSYEQYF.